The subject of this entry is one T cell receptor beta chain. This specimen belongs to a study of blood T cell repertoires in COVID-19. The wider study: Nucleic acid was either cDNA or gDNA, and it came from T cells, B-cell-depleted T cells, or PBMCs.

Trimming cost V 4 bases and J 8 bases; bases outside gene matches: 11. Per germline, CDR1 SNHLY and CDR2 FYNNEI. The CDR3 totals 15 residues. Sequencing was performed with immunoSEQ multiplex PCR; in TCRdb, only in-frame clones are kept and a portion is missing. The repertoire includes a few hundred thousand clones, 91% of them detected once, and approximately 1.2% sits in the top ten. The V gene is TRBV2, the J gene TRBJ1-2, with 9 bases lining up with TRBD1. The sequence came from a human donor in a cohort exposed to, infected with or recovered from COVID-19 (not recorded which). The donor label of this sample is uncertain. The source material was PBMCs or T cells enriched from blood (not recorded which). The chain's CDR3 is CASSVPGQGEGGYTF. CDR3 coding DNA: TGTGCCAGCAGTGTACCGGGACAGGGTGAAGGCGGCTACACCTTC.